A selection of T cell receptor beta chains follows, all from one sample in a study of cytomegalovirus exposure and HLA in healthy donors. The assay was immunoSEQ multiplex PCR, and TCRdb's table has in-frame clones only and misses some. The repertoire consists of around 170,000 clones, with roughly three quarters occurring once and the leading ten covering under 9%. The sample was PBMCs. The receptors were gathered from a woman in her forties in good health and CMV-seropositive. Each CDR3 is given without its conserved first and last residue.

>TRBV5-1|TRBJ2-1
ASSLEGLAGGFGQF
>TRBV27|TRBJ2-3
ASSLSVEVTDTQY
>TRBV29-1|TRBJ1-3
SVVGRGSGNTIY
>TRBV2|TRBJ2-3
ASSGRDRGLDTQY
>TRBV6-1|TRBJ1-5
ASSEFGEEGNQPQH
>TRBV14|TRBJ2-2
ASSPRFGGAGELF
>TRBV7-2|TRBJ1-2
ASSQVAGGAYGYT
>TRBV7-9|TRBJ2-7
ASRRQSEEQY
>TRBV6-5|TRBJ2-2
ASSYWRTNTGELF
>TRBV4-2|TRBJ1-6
ASSQGTPGISPLH
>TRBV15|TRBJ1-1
ATSRGPGGRNTEAF
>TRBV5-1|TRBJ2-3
ASSLVQSGGDTQY
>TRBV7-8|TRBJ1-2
ASSLEGVGYT
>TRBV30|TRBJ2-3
AWNWGGGTDTQY
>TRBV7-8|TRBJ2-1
ASSYPHLAGGSGEQF
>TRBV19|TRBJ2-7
ASSLTGLNYEQY
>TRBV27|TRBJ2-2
ASSFTGSTGELF
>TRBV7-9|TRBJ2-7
ASSPRGLAYEQY
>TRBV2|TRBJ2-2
ASSPSRATGELF
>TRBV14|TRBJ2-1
ASSPPVGNEQF
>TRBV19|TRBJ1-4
ASSITGTLNYATNEKLF
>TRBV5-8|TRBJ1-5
ASSRPGGVDSNQPQH
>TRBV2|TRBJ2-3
ASKGGAPDTQY
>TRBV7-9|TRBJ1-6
ASSLGGAGSPLH
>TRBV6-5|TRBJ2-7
ASNRRVSGEQY
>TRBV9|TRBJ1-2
ASSPLPGQGVRT
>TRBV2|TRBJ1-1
ASSRTGDTEAF
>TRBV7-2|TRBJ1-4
ASSLDPTRREKLF
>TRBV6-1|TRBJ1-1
AIRGGNTEAF
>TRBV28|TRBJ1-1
ASSLDRRNTEAF
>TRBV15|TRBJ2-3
ATSSAGTDTQY
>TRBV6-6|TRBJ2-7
ASSYERYEQY
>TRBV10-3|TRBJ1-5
AISDIGALNQPQH
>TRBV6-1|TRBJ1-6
ASSDISPLH
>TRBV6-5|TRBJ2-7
ASSLGAPYEQY
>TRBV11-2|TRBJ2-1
ASSLQGGHEQF
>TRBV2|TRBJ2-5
ASSDRRGQGETQY
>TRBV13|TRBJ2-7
ASSRTSGPYEQY
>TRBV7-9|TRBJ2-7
ASSLGAGKTYEQY
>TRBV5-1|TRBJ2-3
ASSLEAGTQY
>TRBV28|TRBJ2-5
ASSLSGEQETQY
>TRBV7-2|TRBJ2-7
ASSDRGQSLTAYEQY
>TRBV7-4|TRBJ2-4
ASPPGGLAKNSQY
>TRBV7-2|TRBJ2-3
ASSFWGGTDTQY
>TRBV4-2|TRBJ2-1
ASSQEFTSGGAEQF
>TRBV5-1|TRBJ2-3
ASSEGTGGSDTQY
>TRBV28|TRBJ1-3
ASHVGGSGNTIY
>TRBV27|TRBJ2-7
ASSLRRGPSYEQC
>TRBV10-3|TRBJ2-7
AIRPGQGIDEQY
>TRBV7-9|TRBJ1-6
ASSVVEAYNSPLH
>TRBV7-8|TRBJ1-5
ASSPGVDQPQH
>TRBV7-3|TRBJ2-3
ASSSTDTQY
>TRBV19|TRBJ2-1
ASRPRLAGGQNEQF
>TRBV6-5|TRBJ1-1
ASSSRGGAF
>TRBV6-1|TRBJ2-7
ATLDRALSYEQY
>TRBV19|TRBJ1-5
ASSRDRNQPQH
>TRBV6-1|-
ASSRGQGSYEQY
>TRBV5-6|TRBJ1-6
ASSLFRGQGNSPLH
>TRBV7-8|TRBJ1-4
ASSVPGQGRGEKLF